These T cell receptor beta chains were read from a single sample in a study of shared clonotypes between healthy human individuals. The data were produced by immunoSEQ multiplex PCR, yet TCRdb's version contains in-frame clones alone and is incomplete. The sample holds about 2.4 million clones, under 95% seen once. The sample comprised naive CD4+ T cells from PBMCs. These receptors all come from a man younger than 35 in good health. Some clones in this sample may be carry-over from other donors' samples. CDR3s include the opening cysteine and the closing phenylalanine or tryptophan. A D gene is named only where the DNA matches it firmly. Only part of the rows carry a size: once, few, many, or a class if the clone is expanded.

V gene	clone size	CDR3 length	J gene	D gene	CDR3 protein	CDR3 DNA
TRBV7-3	-	16	TRBJ2-2	-	CASSLLGGPNTGELFF	TGTGCCAGCAGCTTATTAGGTGGGCCGAACACCGGGGAGCTGTTTTTT
TRBV5-4	-	16	TRBJ2-1	TRBD1	CASSLFRDRGLNEQFF	TGTGCCAGCAGCTTGTTCCGGGACAGGGGGTTAAATGAGCAGTTCTTC
TRBV7-9	-	14	TRBJ2-7	-	CASSPWGPAYEQYF	TGTGCCAGCAGCCCCTGGGGTCCTGCCTACGAGCAGTACTTC
TRBV5-8	-	16	TRBJ2-2	-	CASSLPGQMVTGELFF	TGTGCCAGCAGCTTGCCGGGTCAAATGGTCACCGGGGAGCTGTTTTTT
TRBV5-6	once	17	TRBJ1-5	-	CASSFFKGRYSNQPQHF	TGTGCCAGCAGCTTTTTCAAGGGGCGCTATAGCAATCAGCCCCAGCATTTT
TRBV9	-	15	TRBJ2-2	-	CASSVGGRLAGELFF	TGTGCCAGCAGCGTCGGAGGTCGCCTCGCCGGGGAGCTGTTTTTT
TRBV29-1	-	16	TRBJ2-2	TRBD2	CSATGLAGANTGELFF	TGCAGCGCAACGGGACTAGCGGGAGCGAACACCGGGGAGCTGTTTTTT
TRBV9	-	13	TRBJ2-3	-	CASSVEVRDTQYF	TGTGCCAGCAGCGTAGAGGTTAGGGATACGCAGTATTTT
TRBV7-6	-	14	TRBJ2-5	-	CASSSPVLTETQYF	TGTGCCAGCAGCTCTCCGGTACTGACAGAGACCCAGTACTTC
TRBV5-1	once	15	TRBJ2-1	-	CASSLGFGEPNEQFF	TGCGCCAGCAGCTTGGGTTTCGGGGAGCCCAATGAGCAGTTCTTC
TRBV21-1	once	16	TRBJ2-5	-	CASSKVPAGAPGPQYF	TGTGCCAGCAGCAAAGTGCCAGCGGGAGCCCCGGGGCCCCAGTACTTC
TRBV5-1	-	15	TRBJ1-1	-	CASSWDPTGNTEAFF	TGCGCCAGCAGCTGGGATCCGACAGGAAACACTGAAGCTTTCTTT
TRBV7-6	-	16	TRBJ2-3	-	CASSWGGGRSTDTQYF	TGTGCCAGCAGCTGGGGGGGCGGGAGAAGCACAGATACGCAGTATTTT
TRBV4-1	once	13	TRBJ2-7	-	CASSQGYSYEQYF	TGCGCCAGCAGCCAAGGATACAGCTACGAGCAGTACTTC
TRBV27	-	14	TRBJ2-7	-	CASSYGRSSYEQYF	TGTGCCAGCAGTTATGGCAGAAGCTCCTACGAGCAGTACTTC
TRBV5-1	-	14	TRBJ2-5	-	CASSLVGQGETQYF	TGCGCCAGCAGCTTGGTGGGACAAGGGGAGACCCAGTACTTC
TRBV7-2	-	15	TRBJ2-3	-	CASTLSRGSTDTQYF	TGTGCCAGCACCCTTAGTCGGGGTAGCACAGATACGCAGTATTTT